The entry below describes one TCR beta chain. This receptor's antigen is unknown. No per-base quality is available; no much larger clone lies one base away. Reading from cysteine to phenylalanine, the CDR3 counts 15 amino acids. The DNA shown is the 45-base CDR3, in frame from base 1. The germline V end is reduced by 6 bases and the J end by 6 bases; junction bases left unmatched: 10. The germline V gene sets CDR1 to SNHLY and CDR2 to FYNNEI. This sample is drawn from a study of blood T cell repertoires in COVID-19 (TCRdb year 2020). For the wider study: Collaborator samples came from the United States, Italy and Spain and covered acute and convalescent phases of COVID-19. The prospective study material was composed of cDNA or gDNA derived from T cells, B-cell-depleted T cells, or PBMCs. Subjects who had been exposed to COVID-19, were actively infected with it, or had recovered from it provided the deeply sampled blood TCRbeta repertoires that made up the dataset. The repertoires were released in a freely available public database intended as a resource for research on the immune response to SARS-CoV-2. Samples came from the ongoing ImmuneRACE study (first 160 participants) plus 1,254 subjects from 6 global collaborators. The sample metadata nearly always contained a de-identified subject ID, COVID-19 status, age in years and sex. Where HLA class I and class II types were available, the types were taken from metadata supplied by the sample provider, not from assay-based typing.

The immunoSEQ Assay, a bias-controlled multiplex PCR, was used to amplify TCRbeta CDR3 regions from genomic DNA. On the study's bioinformatics: Nucleated cell counts per sample were estimated from amplification of reference gene primers within the assay. To quantify the absolute abundance of each unique TCRbeta CDR3 rearrangement, sequence reads were collapsed and filtered. For each sample, productive Simpson clonality was calculated as the square root of Simpson's diversity index over productive rearrangements. TCRdb limited this immuneACCESS table to in-frame rearrangements with V and J called. A share of clones is missing; checked studies link under half to unresolved V genes, and the rest is unexplained. From that table come the V and J calls and clone size; the DNA was used to work out D and trimming. Here the sample has a few hundred thousand clones; nearly 90% occur a single time. The ten biggest clones cover about 1.7% of the sample.

One collaborating source in Seattle enrolled patients while the patients were actively infected and followed the patients over time throughout the course of disease. Each collaborating institution followed its own protocols to collect whole blood in K2EDTA tubes. For TCRbeta analysis, collaborators shipped samples as frozen whole blood, isolated PBMCs, or DNA extracted from either of those sample types. Broader findings and caveats from the paper: The quantity of clinical and demographic metadata differed by source and by participant and was supplied without curation.

Material: peripheral blood. The clonotype comes from a woman younger than 45 with COVID-19, enrolled during active disease. Recombination connected TRBV2 to TRBJ2-2; 7 central bases correspond to TRBD2. The bases are TGTGCCAGCAGGGCCTCAGCGGGGTCGGCCGGGGAGCTGTTTTTT. It specifies CASRASAGSAGELFF.